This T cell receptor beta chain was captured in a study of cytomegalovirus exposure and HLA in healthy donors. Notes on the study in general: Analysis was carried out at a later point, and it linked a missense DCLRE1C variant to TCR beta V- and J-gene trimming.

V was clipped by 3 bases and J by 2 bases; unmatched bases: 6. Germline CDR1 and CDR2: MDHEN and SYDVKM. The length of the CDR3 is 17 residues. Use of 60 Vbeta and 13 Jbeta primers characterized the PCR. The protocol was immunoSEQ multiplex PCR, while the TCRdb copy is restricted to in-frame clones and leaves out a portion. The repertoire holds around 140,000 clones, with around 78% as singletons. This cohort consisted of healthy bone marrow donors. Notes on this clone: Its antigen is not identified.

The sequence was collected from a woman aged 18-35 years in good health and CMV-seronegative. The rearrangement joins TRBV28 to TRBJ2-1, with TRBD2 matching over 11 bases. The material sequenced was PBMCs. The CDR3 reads CASSFVIAGGTYNEQFF. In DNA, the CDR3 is TGTGCCAGCAGTTTTGTTATAGCGGGAGGGACCTACAATGAGCAGTTCTTC.